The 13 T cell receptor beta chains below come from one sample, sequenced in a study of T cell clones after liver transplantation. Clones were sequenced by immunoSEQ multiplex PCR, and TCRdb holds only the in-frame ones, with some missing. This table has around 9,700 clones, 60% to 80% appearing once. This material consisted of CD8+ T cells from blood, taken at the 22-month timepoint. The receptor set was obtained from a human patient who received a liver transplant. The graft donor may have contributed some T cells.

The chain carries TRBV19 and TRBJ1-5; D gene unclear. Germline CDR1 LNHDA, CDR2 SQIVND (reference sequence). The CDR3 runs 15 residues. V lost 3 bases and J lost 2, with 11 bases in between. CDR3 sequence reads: CASSMWVSGNQPQHF. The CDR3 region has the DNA TGTGCCAGTAGTATGTGGGTAAGCGGCAATCAGCCCCAGCATTTT.

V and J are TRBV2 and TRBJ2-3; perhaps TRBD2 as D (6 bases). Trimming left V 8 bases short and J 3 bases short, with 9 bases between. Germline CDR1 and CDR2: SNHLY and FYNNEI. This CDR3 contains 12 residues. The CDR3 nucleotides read TGTGCCAGCGGGGGGAGGACAGATACGCAGTATTTT. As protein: CASGGRTDTQYF. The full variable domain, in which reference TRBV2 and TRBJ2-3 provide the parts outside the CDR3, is EPEVTQTPSHQVTQMGQEVILRCVPISNHLYFYWYRQILGQKVEFLVSFYNNEISEKSEIFDDQFSVERPDGSNFTLKIRSTKLEDSAMYFCASGGRTDTQYFGPGTRLTVL.

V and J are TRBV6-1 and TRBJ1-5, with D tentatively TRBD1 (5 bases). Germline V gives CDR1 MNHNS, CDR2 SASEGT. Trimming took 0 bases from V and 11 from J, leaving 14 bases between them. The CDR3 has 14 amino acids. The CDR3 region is CASSEARQTLTQHF. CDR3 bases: TGTGCCAGCAGTGAAGCTAGACAGACGTTGACCCAGCATTTT.

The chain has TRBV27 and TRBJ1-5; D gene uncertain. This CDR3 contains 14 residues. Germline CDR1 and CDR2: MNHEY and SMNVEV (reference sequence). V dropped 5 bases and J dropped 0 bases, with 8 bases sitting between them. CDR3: CASSHQDSNQPQHF. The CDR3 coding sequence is TGTGCCAGCAGTCATCAGGATAGCAATCAGCCCCAGCATTTT.

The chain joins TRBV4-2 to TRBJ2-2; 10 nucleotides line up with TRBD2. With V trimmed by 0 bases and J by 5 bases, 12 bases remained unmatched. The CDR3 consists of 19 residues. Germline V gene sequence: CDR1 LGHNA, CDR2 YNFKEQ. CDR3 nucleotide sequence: TGTGCCAGCAGCCAAGAGAGTGCCCCGGGACTAGCGCTAACCGGGGAGCTGTTTTTT. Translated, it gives CASSQESAPGLALTGELFF.

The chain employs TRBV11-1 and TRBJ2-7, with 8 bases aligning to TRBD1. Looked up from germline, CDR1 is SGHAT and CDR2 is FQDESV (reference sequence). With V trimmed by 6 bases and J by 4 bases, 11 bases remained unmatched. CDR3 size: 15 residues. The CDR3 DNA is TGTGCCAGCAGAAACTCGTTGACAGGGGAATACGAGCAGTACTTC. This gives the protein CASRNSLTGEYEQYF.

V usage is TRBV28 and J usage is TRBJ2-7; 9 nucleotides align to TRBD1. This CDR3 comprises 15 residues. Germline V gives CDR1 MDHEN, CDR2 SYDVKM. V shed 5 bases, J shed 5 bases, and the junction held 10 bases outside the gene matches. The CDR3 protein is CASSNPGQGRHEQYF. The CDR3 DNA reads TGTGCCAGCAGTAATCCGGGACAGGGTCGACACGAGCAGTACTTC.

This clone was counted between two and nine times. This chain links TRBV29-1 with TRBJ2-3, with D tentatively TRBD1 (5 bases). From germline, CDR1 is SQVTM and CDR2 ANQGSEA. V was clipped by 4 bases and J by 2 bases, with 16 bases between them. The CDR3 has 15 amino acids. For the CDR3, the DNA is TGCAGCGTTGCTGGTTACCGGACATCCACAGATACGCAGTATTTT. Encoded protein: CSVAGYRTSTDTQYF.

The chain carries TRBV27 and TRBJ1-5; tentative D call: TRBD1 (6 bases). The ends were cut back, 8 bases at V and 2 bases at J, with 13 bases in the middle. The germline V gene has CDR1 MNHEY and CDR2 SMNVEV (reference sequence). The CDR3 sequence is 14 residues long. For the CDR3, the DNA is TGTGCCAGCGGGGCAGGGGCTCGCAATCAGCCCCAGCATTTT. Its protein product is CASGAGARNQPQHF.

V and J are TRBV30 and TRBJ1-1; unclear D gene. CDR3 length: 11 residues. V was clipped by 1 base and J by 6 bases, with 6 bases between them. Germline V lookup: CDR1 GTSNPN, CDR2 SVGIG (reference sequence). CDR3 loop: CAWSGASEAFF. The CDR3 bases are TGTGCCTGGAGTGGTGCTTCTGAAGCTTTCTTT.

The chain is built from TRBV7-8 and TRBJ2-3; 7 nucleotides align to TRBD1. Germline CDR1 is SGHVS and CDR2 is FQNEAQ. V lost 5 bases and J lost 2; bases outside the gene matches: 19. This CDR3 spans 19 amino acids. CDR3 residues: CASSVGPAPPGQATDTQYF. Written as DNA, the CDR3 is TGTGCCAGCAGCGTAGGCCCCGCCCCCCCCGGACAGGCCACAGATACGCAGTATTTT.

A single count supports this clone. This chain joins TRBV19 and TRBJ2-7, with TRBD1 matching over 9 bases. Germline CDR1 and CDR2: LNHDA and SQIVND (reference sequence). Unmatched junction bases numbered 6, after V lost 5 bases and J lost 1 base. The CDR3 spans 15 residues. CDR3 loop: CASSVTGTGSYEQYF. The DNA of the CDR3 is TGTGCCAGTAGTGTCACCGGGACAGGGTCCTACGAGCAGTACTTC.

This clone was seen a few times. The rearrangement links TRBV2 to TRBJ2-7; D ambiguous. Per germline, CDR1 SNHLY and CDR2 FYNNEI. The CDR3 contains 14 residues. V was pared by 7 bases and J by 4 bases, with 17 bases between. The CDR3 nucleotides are TGTGCCAGCACCCACCCAGACACCCTTTACGAGCAGTACTTC. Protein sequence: CASTHPDTLYEQYF.